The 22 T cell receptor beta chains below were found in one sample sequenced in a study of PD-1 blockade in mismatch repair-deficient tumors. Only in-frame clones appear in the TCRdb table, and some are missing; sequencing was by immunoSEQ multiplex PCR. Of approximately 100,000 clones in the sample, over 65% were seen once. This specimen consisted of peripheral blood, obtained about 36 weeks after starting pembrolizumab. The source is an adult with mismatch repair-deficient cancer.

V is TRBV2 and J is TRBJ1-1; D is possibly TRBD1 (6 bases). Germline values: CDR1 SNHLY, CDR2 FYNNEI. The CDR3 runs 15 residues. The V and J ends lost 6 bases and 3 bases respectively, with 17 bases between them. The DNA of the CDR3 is TGTGCCAGCAGGGACGGACAGTCCTGGCACACTGAAGCTTTCTTT. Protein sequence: CASRDGQSWHTEAFF.

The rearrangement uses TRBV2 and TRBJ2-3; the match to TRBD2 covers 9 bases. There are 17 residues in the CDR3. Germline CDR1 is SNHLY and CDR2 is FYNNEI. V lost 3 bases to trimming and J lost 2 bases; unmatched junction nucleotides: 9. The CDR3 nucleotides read TGTGCCAGCAGTGATGAGATAGCGGGAGTTACCACAGATACGCAGTATTTT. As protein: CASSDEIAGVTTDTQYF.

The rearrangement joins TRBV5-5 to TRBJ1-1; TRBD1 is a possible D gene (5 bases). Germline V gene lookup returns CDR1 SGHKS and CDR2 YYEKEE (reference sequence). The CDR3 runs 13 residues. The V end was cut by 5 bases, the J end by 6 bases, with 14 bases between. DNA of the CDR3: TGTGCCAGCAGGCCACCCGACAGAGCTGAAGCTTTCTTT. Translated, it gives CASRPPDRAEAFF.

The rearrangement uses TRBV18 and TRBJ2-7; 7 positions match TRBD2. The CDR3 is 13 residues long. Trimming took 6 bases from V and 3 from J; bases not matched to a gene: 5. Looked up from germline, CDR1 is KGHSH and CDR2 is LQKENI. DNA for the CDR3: TGTGCCAGCTCGCAGGGAGGGAACTACGAGCAGTACTTC. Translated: CASSQGGNYEQYF.

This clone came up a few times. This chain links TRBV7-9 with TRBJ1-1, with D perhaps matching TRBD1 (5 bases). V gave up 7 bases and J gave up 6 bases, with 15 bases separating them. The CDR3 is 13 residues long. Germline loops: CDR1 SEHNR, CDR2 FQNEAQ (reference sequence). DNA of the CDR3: TGTGCCAGCATCTACGAGGAAGGGGCTGAAGCTTTCTTT. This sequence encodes CASIYEEGAEAFF.

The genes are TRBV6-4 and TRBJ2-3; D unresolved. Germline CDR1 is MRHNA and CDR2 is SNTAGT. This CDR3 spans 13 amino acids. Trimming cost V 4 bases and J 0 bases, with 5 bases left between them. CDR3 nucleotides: TGTGCCAGCAGTGGTGGCAGCACAGATACGCAGTATTTT. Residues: CASSGGSTDTQYF.

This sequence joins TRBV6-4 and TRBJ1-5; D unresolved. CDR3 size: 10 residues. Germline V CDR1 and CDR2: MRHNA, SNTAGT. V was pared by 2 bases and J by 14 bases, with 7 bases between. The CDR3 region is CASSDGPKHF. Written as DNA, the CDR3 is TGTGCCAGCAGTGACGGTCCAAAGCATTTT.

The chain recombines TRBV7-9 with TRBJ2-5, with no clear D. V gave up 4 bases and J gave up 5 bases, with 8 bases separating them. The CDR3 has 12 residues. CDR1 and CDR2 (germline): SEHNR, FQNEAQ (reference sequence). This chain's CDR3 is CASSWKGETQYF. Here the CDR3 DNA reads TGTGCCAGCAGCTGGAAAGGGGAGACCCAGTACTTC. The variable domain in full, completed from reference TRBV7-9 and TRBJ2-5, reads DTGVSQNPRHKITKRGQNVTFRCDPISEHNRLYWYRQTLGQGPEFLTYFQNEAQLEKSRLLSDRFSAERPKGSFSTLEIQRTEQGDSAMYLCASSWKGETQYFGPGTRLLVL.

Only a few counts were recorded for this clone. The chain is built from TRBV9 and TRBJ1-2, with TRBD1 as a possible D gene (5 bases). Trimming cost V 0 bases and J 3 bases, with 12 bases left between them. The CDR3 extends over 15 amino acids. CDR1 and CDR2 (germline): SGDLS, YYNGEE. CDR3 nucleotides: TGTGCCAGCAGCGTAGGGGGCGGGTCGGACTATGGCTACACCTTC. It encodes CASSVGGGSDYGYTF.

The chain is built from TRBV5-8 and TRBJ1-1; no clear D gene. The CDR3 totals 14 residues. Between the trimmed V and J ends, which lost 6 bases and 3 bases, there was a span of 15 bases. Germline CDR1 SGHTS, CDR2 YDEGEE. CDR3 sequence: CASNLVLGDTEAFF. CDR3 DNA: TGTGCCAGCAACCTCGTCTTAGGTGACACTGAAGCTTTCTTT. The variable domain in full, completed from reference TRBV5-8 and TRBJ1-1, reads EAGVTQSPTHLIKTRGQQATLRCSPISGHTSVYWYQQALGLGLQFLLWYDEGEERNRGNFPPRFSGRQFPNYSSELNVNALELEDSALYLCASNLVLGDTEAFFGQGTRLTVV.

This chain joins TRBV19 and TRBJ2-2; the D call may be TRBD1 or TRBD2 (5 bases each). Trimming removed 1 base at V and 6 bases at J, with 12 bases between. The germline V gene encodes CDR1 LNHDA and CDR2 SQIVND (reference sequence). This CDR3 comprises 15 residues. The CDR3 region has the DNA TGTGCCAGTAGTATAGGGCCAGGGAGACCCGGGGAGCTGTTTTTT. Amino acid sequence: CASSIGPGRPGELFF.

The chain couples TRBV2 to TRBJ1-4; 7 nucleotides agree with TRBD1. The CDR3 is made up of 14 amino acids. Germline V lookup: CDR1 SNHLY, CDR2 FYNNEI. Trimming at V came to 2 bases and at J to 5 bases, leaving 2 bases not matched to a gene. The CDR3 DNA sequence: TGTGCCAGCAGTGAAAGACAGGGAAATGAAAAACTGTTTTTT. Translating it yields CASSERQGNEKLFF.

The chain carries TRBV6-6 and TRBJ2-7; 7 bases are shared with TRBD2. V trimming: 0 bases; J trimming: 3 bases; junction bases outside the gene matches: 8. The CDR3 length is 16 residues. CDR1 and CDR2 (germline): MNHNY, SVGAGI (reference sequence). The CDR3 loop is CASSYSQAGADYEQYF. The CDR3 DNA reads TGTGCCAGCAGTTACTCTCAGGCGGGAGCAGACTACGAGCAGTACTTC.

CDR3 nucleotides: TGTGCCAGCTCACCAGGGACAGCGACTAACTATGGCTACACCTTC. It yields the protein CASSPGTATNYGYTF. The chain recombines TRBV18 with TRBJ1-2; 7 nucleotides agree with TRBD1. With 2 bases clipped from V and 0 bases from J, the junction kept 3 bases outside the gene matches. The CDR3 has 15 amino acids. Germline CDR1 and CDR2: KGHSH and LQKENI.

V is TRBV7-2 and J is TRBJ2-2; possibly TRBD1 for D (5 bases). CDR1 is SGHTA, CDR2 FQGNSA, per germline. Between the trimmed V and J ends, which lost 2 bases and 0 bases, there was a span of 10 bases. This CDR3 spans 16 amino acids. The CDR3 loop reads CASSLSRTPNTGELFF. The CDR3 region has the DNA TGTGCCAGCAGCTTAAGTCGGACACCGAACACCGGGGAGCTGTTTTTT.

The CDR3 loop reads CAGGQDRLHEQYF. DNA for the CDR3: TGTGCCGGGGGACAGGATCGCCTCCACGAGCAGTACTTC. The V gene is TRBV2, the J gene TRBJ2-7; 8 nucleotides agree with TRBD1. Germline CDR1 reads SNHLY; CDR2 reads FYNNEI. The CDR3 has 13 amino acids. J gave up 5 bases and V 11 bases, and 11 bases lay outside the gene matches. Complete variable domain (other parts from reference TRBV2 and TRBJ2-7): EPEVTQTPSHQVTQMGQEVILRCVPISNHLYFYWYRQILGQKVEFLVSFYNNEISEKSEIFDDQFSVERPDGSNFTLKIRSTKLEDSAMYFCAGGQDRLHEQYFGPGTRLTVT.

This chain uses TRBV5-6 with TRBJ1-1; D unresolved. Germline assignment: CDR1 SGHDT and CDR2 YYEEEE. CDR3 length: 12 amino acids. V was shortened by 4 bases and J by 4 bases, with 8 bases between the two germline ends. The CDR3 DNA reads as TGTGCCAGCAGCCTATTGGCCACTGAAGCTTTCTTT. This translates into CASSLLATEAFF.

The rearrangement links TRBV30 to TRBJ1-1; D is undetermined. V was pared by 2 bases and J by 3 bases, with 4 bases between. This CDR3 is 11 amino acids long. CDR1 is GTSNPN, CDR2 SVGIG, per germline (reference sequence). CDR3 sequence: CAWSLDTEAFF. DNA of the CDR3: TGTGCCTGGAGTTTAGACACTGAAGCTTTCTTT.

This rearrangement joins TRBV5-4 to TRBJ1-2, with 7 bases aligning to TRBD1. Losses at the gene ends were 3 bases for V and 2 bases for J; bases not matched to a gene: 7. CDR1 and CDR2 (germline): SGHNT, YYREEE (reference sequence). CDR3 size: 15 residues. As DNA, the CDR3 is TGTGCCAGCAGCTCCCCCACGGGACAGAACTATGGCTACACCTTC. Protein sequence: CASSSPTGQNYGYTF.

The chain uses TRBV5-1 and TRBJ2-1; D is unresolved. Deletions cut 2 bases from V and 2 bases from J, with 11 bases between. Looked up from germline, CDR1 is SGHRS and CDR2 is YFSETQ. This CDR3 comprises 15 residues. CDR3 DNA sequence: TGCGCCAGCAGCTTCGAGGACCAGCCCTACAATGAGCAGTTCTTC. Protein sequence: CASSFEDQPYNEQFF.

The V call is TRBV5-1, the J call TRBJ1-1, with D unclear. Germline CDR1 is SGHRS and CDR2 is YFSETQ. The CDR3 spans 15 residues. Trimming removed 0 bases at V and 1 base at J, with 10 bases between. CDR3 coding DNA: TGCGCCAGCAGCTTGGCCTCCAGAGCGAACACTGAAGCTTTCTTT. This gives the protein CASSLASRANTEAFF.

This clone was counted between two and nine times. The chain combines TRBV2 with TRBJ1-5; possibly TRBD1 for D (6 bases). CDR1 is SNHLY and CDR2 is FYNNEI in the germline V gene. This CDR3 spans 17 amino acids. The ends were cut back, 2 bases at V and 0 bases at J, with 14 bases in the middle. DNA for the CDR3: TGTGCCAGCAGTGAATTTAGACCAGGGGATAGCAATCAGCCCCAGCATTTT. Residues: CASSEFRPGDSNQPQHF.